This TCR beta chain was retrieved from a study of blood T cell repertoires in COVID-19. Overall study context: The United States, Italy and Spain provided the acute and convalescent COVID-19 samples.

The CDR3 covers 13 residues. Trimming cost V 5 bases and J 10 bases; bases outside gene matches: 8. Germline CDR1 and CDR2: LNHDA and SQIVND (reference sequence). By share, this clone ranks as medium-sized. The method was immunoSEQ multiplex PCR; TCRdb's version includes in-frame clones alone and lacks a portion of them. This sample has about 33,000 clones, with 65% to 90% found just once. The chain is built from TRBV19 and TRBJ2-3, with 8 nucleotides matching TRBD2. What was sequenced was peripheral blood. The receptor was derived from a human donor in a cohort sampled during active COVID-19. Here the CDR3 reads CASSPRTSSAQYF. In DNA form, the CDR3 reads TGTGCCAGTAGTCCCAGGACTAGCAGTGCGCAGTATTTT.